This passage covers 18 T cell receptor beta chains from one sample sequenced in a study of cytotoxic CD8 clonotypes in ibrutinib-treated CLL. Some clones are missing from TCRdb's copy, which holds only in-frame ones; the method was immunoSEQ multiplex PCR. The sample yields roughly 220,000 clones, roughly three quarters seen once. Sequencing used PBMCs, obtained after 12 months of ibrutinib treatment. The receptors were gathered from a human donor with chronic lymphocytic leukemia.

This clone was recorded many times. CDR3 amino acids: CASSLVTGNEQFF. CDR3 sequence (DNA): TGTGCCAGCAGCCTAGTAACGGGCAATGAGCAGTTCTTC. The rearrangement joins TRBV11-2 to TRBJ2-1, with no clear D. This CDR3 has 13 amino acids. V gave up 5 bases and J gave up 6 bases, with 11 bases separating them. In germline, CDR1 is SGHAT, CDR2 FQNNGV.

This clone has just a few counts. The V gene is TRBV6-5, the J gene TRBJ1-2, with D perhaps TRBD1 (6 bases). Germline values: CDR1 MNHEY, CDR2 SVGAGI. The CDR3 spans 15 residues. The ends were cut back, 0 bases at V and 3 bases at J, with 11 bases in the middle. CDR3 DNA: TGTGCCAGCAGTTACTCCGAAGGGGGTTACTATGGCTACACCTTC. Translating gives CASSYSEGGYYGYTF.

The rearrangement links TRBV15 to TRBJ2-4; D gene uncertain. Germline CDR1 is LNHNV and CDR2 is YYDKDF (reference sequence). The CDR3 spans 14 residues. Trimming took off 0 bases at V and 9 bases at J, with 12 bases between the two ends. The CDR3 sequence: CATSRDEGASIQYF. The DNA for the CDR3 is TGTGCCACCAGCAGAGATGAAGGAGCGAGCATTCAGTACTTC.

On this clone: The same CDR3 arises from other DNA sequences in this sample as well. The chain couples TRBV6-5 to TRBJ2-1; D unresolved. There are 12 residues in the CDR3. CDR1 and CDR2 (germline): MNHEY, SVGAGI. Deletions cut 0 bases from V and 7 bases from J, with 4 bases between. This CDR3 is CASSYSGNEQFF. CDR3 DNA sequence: TGTGCCAGCAGTTACTCGGGGAATGAGCAGTTCTTC.

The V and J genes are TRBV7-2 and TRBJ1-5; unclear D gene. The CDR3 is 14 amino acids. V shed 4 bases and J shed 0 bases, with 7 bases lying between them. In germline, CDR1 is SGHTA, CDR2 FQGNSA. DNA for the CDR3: TGTGCCAGCAGCTCAGGATATAGCAATCAGCCCCAGCATTTT. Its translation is CASSSGYSNQPQHF.

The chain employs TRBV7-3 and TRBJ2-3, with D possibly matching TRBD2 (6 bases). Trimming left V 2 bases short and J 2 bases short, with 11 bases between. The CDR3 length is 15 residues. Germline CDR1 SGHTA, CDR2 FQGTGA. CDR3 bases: TGTGCCAGCAGCTTAGCGGGGTACACCACAGATACGCAGTATTTT. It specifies CASSLAGYTTDTQYF.

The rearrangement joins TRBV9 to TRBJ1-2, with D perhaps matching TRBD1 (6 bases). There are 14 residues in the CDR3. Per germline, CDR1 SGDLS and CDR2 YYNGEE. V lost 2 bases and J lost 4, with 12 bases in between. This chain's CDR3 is CASSVEGVGYGYTF. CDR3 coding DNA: TGTGCCAGCAGCGTCGAGGGGGTAGGCTATGGCTACACCTTC.

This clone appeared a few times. CDR3 protein: CASTSRVRGGYTF. CDR3 coding DNA: TGTGCCAGCACCTCGAGGGTAAGGGGTGGCTACACCTTC. This chain joins TRBV6-5 and TRBJ1-2; tentatively, D is TRBD1 (5 bases). V lost 7 bases, J lost 7 bases, and 16 bases lay in between. Looked up from germline, CDR1 is MNHEY and CDR2 is SVGAGI. CDR3 size: 13 residues.

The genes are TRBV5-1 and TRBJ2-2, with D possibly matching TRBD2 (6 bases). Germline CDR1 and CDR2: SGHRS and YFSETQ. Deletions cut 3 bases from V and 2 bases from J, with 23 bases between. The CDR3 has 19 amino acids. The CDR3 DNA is TGCGCCAGCAGCTACAGCCCGGGACGCCTGGGGGGAAACACCGGGGAGCTGTTTTTT. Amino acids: CASSYSPGRLGGNTGELFF.

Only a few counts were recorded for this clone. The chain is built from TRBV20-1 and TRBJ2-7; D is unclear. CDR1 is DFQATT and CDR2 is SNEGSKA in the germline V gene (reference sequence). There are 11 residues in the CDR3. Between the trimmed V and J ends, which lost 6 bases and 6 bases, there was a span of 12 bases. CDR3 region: CSAPGPREQYF. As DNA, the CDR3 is TGCAGTGCCCCTGGGCCCCGCGAGCAGTACTTC.

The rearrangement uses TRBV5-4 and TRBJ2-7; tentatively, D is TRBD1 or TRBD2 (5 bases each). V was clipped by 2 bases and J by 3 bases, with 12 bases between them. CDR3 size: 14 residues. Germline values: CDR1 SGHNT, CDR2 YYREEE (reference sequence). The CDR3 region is CASSFGKGSYEQYF. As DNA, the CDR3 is TGTGCCAGCAGCTTTGGTAAGGGGAGCTACGAGCAGTACTTC.

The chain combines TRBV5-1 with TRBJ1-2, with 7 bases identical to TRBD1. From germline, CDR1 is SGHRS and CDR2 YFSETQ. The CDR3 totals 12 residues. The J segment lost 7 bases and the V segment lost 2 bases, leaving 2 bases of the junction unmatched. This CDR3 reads CASSLDRVGYTF. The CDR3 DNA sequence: TGCGCCAGCAGCTTAGACAGGGTTGGCTACACCTTC.

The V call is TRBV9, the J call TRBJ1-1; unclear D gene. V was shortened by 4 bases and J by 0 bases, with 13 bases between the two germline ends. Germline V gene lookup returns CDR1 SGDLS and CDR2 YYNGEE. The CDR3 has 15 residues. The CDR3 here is CASSTLDGLNTEAFF. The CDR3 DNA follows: TGTGCCAGCAGCACCCTCGACGGACTGAACACTGAAGCTTTCTTT.

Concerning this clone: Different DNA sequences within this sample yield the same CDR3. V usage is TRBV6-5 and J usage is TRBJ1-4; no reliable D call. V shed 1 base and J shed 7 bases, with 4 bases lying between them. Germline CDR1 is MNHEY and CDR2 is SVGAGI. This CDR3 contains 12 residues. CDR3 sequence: CASSYLGEKLFF. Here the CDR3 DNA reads TGTGCCAGCAGTTACTTAGGTGAAAAACTGTTTTTT.

The CDR3 protein is CASSIDRDSNYGYTF. The CDR3 DNA is TGTGCCAGTAGTATAGATCGAGACAGTAACTATGGCTACACCTTC. The chain uses TRBV19 and TRBJ1-2, with D perhaps matching TRBD1 (5 bases). With 0 bases removed from V and 1 base from J, the gap between germline ends came to 9 bases. The CDR3 extends over 15 amino acids. CDR1 LNHDA and CDR2 SQIVND come from the germline V gene (reference sequence). Full variable domain (rest looked up from reference TRBV19 and TRBJ1-2): DGGITQSPKYLFRKEGQNVTLSCEQNLNHDAMYWYRQDPGQGLRLIYYSQIVNDFQKGDIAEGYSVSREKKESFPLTVTSAQKNPTAFYLCASSIDRDSNYGYTFGSGTRLTVV.

The CDR3 DNA reads as TGTGCCAGCAGCACGCCCCCACAGACCGGGGAGCTGTTTTTT. It codes for CASSTPPQTGELFF. The chain joins TRBV5-6 to TRBJ2-2; D ambiguous. Deletions cut 4 bases from V and 5 bases from J, with 12 bases between. CDR3 length: 14 amino acids. Germline V CDR1 and CDR2: SGHDT, YYEEEE.

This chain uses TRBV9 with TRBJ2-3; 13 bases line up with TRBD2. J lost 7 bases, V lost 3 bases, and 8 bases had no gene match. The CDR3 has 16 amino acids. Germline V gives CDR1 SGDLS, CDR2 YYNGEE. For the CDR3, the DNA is TGTGCCAGCAGCGGCGGGACTAGCGGGGCCCTCAATACGCAGTATTTT. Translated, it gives CASSGGTSGALNTQYF.

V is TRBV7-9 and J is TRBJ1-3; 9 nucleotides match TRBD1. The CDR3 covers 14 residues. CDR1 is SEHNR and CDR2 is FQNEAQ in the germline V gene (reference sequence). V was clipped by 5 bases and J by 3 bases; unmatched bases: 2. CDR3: CASSMGQGGNTIYF. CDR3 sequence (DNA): TGTGCCAGCAGCATGGGACAGGGTGGAAACACCATATATTTT.